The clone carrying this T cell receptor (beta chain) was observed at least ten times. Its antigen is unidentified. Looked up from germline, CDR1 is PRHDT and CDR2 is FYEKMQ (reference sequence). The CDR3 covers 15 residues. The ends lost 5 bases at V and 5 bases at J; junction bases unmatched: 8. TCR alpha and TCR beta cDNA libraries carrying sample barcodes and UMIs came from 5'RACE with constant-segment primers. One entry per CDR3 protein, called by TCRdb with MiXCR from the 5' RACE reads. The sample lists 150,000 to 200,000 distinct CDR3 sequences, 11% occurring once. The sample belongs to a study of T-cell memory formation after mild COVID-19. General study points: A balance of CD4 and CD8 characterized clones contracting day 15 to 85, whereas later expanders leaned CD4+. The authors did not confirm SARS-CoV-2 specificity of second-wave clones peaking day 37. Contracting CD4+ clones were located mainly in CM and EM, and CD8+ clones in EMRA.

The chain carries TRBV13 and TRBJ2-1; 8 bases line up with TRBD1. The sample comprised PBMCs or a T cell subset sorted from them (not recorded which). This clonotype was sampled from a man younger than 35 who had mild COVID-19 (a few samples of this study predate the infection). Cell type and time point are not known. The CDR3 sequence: CASSPIRGRDNEQFF. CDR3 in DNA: TGTGCCAGCAGCCCCATCAGGGGGCGGGACAATGAGCAGTTCTTC.